Listed here is a single TCR beta chain. The patients, who ranged from 18 to 65 in age, presented with newly diagnosed hyperthyroidism lasting under 2 months. The diagnostic basis comprised clinical symptoms, serum thyroxine and TRAb, thyroid ultrasound and orbital computed tomography. The authors took PBMCs from over 8.5 ml fresh peripheral blood. This CDR3 is built from 15 residues. Germline lookup yields CDR1 SNHLY and CDR2 FYNNEI. V lost 8 bases, J lost 8 bases, and 10 bases stayed unmatched. This sample is part of a study of T cells in Graves' hyperthyroidism and ophthalmopathy. Study as a whole: Blood from the periphery was taken at initial diagnosis, before any treatment.

The CDR3 regions of TCR beta were amplified from RNA transcripts. TCR CDR3 regions were first amplified by RT-PCR with HTBI primers. TCRdb recomputed calls from the multiplex PCR reads with MiXCR, one row per CDR3 protein. Here the sample spans around 800,000 distinct CDR3 sequences, about two fifths being singletons. The chain recombines TRBV2 with TRBJ1-6, with 9 bases identical to TRBD1. This clonotype originated in a man between 18 and 35 years old with Graves' hyperthyroidism. What was sequenced was blood. This CDR3 reads CASVRTGTGHSPLHF. In DNA form, the CDR3 reads TGTGCCAGCGTAAGAACCGGGACAGGGCATTCACCCCTCCACTTT.